The 19 T cell receptor beta chains presented below share a single source sample, sequenced in a study of OX40 agonist ivuxolimab in advanced cancers. Libraries were prepared by immunoSEQ multiplex PCR; TCRdb keeps only in-frame clonotypes and omits some of them. The sample yields about 110,000 clones, approximately 90% seen once. Sequencing was performed on CD4+ or CD8+ T cells sorted from blood, taken in a trial of the OX40 agonist ivuxolimab. Receptors originate from an adult with an advanced solid tumor such as melanoma, head and neck, liver or kidney cancer.

This CDR3 is CASSPEGEQYF. The CDR3 nucleotides read TGTGCCAGCAGCCCTGAAGGCGAGCAGTACTTC. The chain is built from TRBV7-9 and TRBJ2-7, with D unresolved. The germline CDR1 and CDR2 sequences are SEHNR and FQNEAQ (reference sequence). The CDR3 is 11 residues long. V was trimmed by 5 bases and J by 6 bases, leaving 8 bases between them.

The V gene is TRBV9, the J gene TRBJ2-5; D is perhaps TRBD1 (6 bases). The CDR3 length is 14 residues. Germline V lookup: CDR1 SGDLS, CDR2 YYNGEE. Trimming removed 4 bases at V and 2 bases at J, with 12 bases between. The CDR3 sequence: CASSPGQQQETQYF. CDR3 sequence (DNA): TGTGCCAGCAGCCCAGGACAGCAACAAGAGACCCAGTACTTC.

The chain couples TRBV7-9 to TRBJ2-1; 9 bases align to TRBD2. This CDR3 contains 17 residues. Germline lookup yields CDR1 SEHNR and CDR2 FQNEAQ (reference sequence). V gave up 0 bases and J gave up 8 bases; unmatched junction bases: 11. CDR3 protein: CASSLALLAGERDEQFF. In DNA form, the CDR3 reads TGTGCCAGCAGCTTAGCGCTATTAGCGGGAGAGAGGGATGAGCAGTTCTTC.

The gene calls are TRBV27 and TRBJ1-3; perhaps TRBD1 as D (5 bases). V lost 5 bases and J 4 bases, leaving 24 bases between the germline ends. CDR3 length: 18 amino acids. The V gene's germline CDR1 is MNHEY and CDR2 SMNVEV (reference sequence). The CDR3 nucleotides read TGTGCCAGCAGTCCCGCTCTTGGGGCGCCGATTGACGGAAACACCATATATTTT. Translated: CASSPALGAPIDGNTIYF.

V and J are TRBV30 and TRBJ2-1; 13 bases fit TRBD2. Per the germline V gene, CDR1 is GTSNPN and CDR2 is SVGIG (reference sequence). V gave up 5 bases and J gave up 10 bases; unmatched junction bases: 8. CDR3 length: 14 amino acids. The CDR3 spells CAWAGLAGVREQFF. CDR3 DNA: TGTGCCTGGGCCGGACTAGCGGGAGTCAGAGAGCAGTTCTTC.

The J gene is TRBJ2-2, the V gene TRBV30; D may be TRBD2 (7 bases). With 2 bases removed from V and 7 bases from J, the gap between germline ends came to 20 bases. The length of the CDR3 is 16 residues. Germline V lookup: CDR1 GTSNPN, CDR2 SVGIG (reference sequence). In DNA form, the CDR3 reads TGTGCCTGGAGTAAGGGGGGGCTAACAAGGAACGGGGAGCTGTTTTTT. It codes for CAWSKGGLTRNGELFF. Filled out from reference TRBV30 and TRBJ2-2, the complete variable domain reads SQTIHQWPATLVQPVGSPLSLECTVEGTSNPNLYWYRQAAGRGLQLLFYSVGIGQISSEVPQNLSASRPQDRQFILSSKKLLLSDSGFYLCAWSKGGLTRNGELFFGEGSRLTVL.

As DNA, the CDR3 is TGCGCCAGCAGTGAGTACCCGGGACCCCCCTACAATGAGCAGTTCTTC. Encoded protein: CASSEYPGPPYNEQFF. This chain links TRBV10-2 with TRBJ2-1; either TRBD1 or TRBD2 may fit D (5 bases each). This CDR3 is built from 16 residues. The germline V and J ends were trimmed by 1 base and 2 bases, with 12 bases remaining between them. Germline V gene sequence: CDR1 WSHSY, CDR2 SAAADI.

This chain links TRBV7-9 with TRBJ2-5; possibly TRBD2 for D (6 bases). The germline gives CDR1 SEHNR, CDR2 FQNEAQ (reference sequence). This CDR3 has 13 amino acids. The V gene lost 4 bases and the J gene lost 1 base, with 7 bases spanning the gap. CDR3 nucleotides: TGTGCCAGCAGCTGGGGGGTCCAAGAGACCCAGTACTTC. Translating gives CASSWGVQETQYF.

This clone was detected only once. The rearrangement joins TRBV5-1 to TRBJ1-6; 7 bases align to TRBD1. Germline CDR1 and CDR2: SGHRS and YFSETQ. V was clipped by 0 bases and J by 9 bases; unmatched bases: 3. The CDR3 spans 14 residues. The CDR3 here is CASSLASGGSPLHF. CDR3 bases: TGCGCCAGCAGCTTGGCCTCAGGGGGTTCACCCCTCCACTTT.

The chain carries TRBV5-1 and TRBJ2-3, with no clear D. CDR1 is SGHRS and CDR2 is YFSETQ in the germline V gene. This CDR3 has 16 residues. V lost 4 bases and J 3 bases, leaving 18 bases between the germline ends. The CDR3 protein is CASSLGTLSQTDTQYF. CDR3 DNA sequence: TGCGCCAGCAGCCTCGGTACCCTATCCCAGACAGATACGCAGTATTTT. The full variable domain, its missing parts supplied by reference TRBV5-1 and TRBJ2-3, is KAGVTQTPRYLIKTRGQQVTLSCSPISGHRSVSWYQQTPGQGLQFLFEYFSETQRNKGNFPGRFSGRQFSNSRSEMNVSTLELGDSALYLCASSLGTLSQTDTQYFGPGTRLTVL.

The chain uses TRBV9 and TRBJ2-5; 10 nucleotides match TRBD1. Losses at the gene ends were 3 bases for V and 4 bases for J; bases not matched to a gene: 9. The CDR3 consists of 16 residues. Looked up from germline, CDR1 is SGDLS and CDR2 is YYNGEE. The CDR3 loop reads CASSARDRGTRETQYF. The CDR3 nucleotides read TGTGCCAGCAGCGCCCGGGACAGGGGTACTCGAGAGACCCAGTACTTC.

The rearrangement joins TRBV5-5 to TRBJ2-3; possible D gene TRBD2, 6 bases. V lost 2 bases and J lost 1, with 20 bases in between. Germline assignment: CDR1 SGHKS and CDR2 YYEKEE (reference sequence). This CDR3 comprises 18 residues. CDR3 nucleotides: TGTGCCAGCAGCTTTTCCAGCGGGTCGGCCTCCGGCACAGATACGCAGTATTTT. Its translation: CASSFSSGSASGTDTQYF.

This sequence joins TRBV7-9 and TRBJ2-3; unclear D gene. Germline V lookup: CDR1 SEHNR, CDR2 FQNEAQ (reference sequence). This CDR3 contains 15 residues. V was clipped by 3 bases and J by 3 bases, with 13 bases between them. CDR3: CASSFRAVGTDTQYF. CDR3 in DNA: TGTGCCAGCAGCTTTAGGGCGGTCGGGACAGATACGCAGTATTTT.

Notes on this clone: Sequence at one end of the junction differs from germline and may be a read error. This sequence joins TRBV7-2 and TRBJ1-1, with D possibly being TRBD1 (6 bases). This CDR3 has 15 amino acids. The germline CDR1 and CDR2 sequences are SGHTA and FQGNSA. CDR3 DNA sequence: TGTGCCAGCAGCTTAGGACTGGGACAAGGAACTGAAGCCTTCTTT. This gives the protein CASSLGLGQGTEAFF.

V is TRBV7-2 and J is TRBJ2-4; 7 bases line up with TRBD1. This CDR3 spans 15 amino acids. The junction had 6 bases not matched to a gene; V was cut back by 1 base and J by 6 bases. Germline lookup yields CDR1 SGHTA and CDR2 FQGNSA. CDR3 sequence reads: CASSLGRQGTNIQYF. CDR3 nucleotide sequence: TGTGCCAGCAGCTTAGGGAGACAGGGTACAAACATTCAGTACTTC.

The chain combines TRBV11-3 with TRBJ2-7; weak D call: TRBD1 (5 bases). The CDR3 covers 12 residues. Germline V gene sequence: CDR1 SGHNT, CDR2 YENEEA. V was pared by 5 bases and J by 6 bases, with 11 bases between. The CDR3 is CASSGAFGEQYF. Here the CDR3 DNA reads TGTGCCAGCAGCGGGGCGTTTGGCGAGCAGTACTTC.

V gene TRBV19 combines with J gene TRBJ2-2; D unresolved. V lost 7 bases and J 3 bases, leaving 18 bases between the germline ends. Germline values: CDR1 LNHDA, CDR2 SQIVND (reference sequence). This CDR3 spans 16 amino acids. The CDR3 DNA reads as TGTGCCAGTACCCCGGAAGGGATTTTCGACACCGGGGAGCTGTTTTTT. Translation: CASTPEGIFDTGELFF.

The chain uses TRBV11-3 and TRBJ2-3; 8 bases align to TRBD1. Germline V gives CDR1 SGHNT, CDR2 YENEEA. Trimming at V came to 4 bases and at J to 0 bases, leaving 3 bases not matched to a gene. The CDR3 consists of 15 residues. CDR3 DNA sequence: TGTGCCAGCAGCTCGACAGGGGCCAGCACAGATACGCAGTATTTT. Protein sequence: CASSSTGASTDTQYF.

The genes are TRBV6-1 and TRBJ1-1, with 7 positions matching TRBD1. The trim removed 7 bases at V and 2 bases at J, leaving 4 bases unmatched. This CDR3 has 13 residues. Germline values: CDR1 MNHNS, CDR2 SASEGT. The CDR3 DNA is TGTGCCAGCACCACAGGGGTCAACACTGAAGCTTTCTTT. Translated: CASTTGVNTEAFF.